These 5 T cell receptor beta chains were all obtained from the same sample, sequenced in a study of naive and memory T cell subsets. An equimolar mix of two oligonucleotides served as the beta constant-region primer for TRBC1 and TRBC2. Ligated cDNA was amplified by four rounds of PCR with nested alpha and beta constant-region primers and SP2. TCRdb re-analysed the UMI-ligation and nested PCR reads in MiXCR, keeping a single row per CDR3 protein. The top ten hold 22% of the sample, which has approximately 20,000 distinct CDR3 sequences, roughly 8.2% seen once. The source material was central memory CD8+ T cells from blood. The source is a human donor in good health.

In its sample, this clonotype was seen many times. J is TRBJ1-1 and V is TRBV7-9, with a weak D call TRBD1 (6 bases). V was shortened by 3 bases and J by 0 bases, with 29 bases between the two germline ends. From germline, CDR1 is SEHNR and CDR2 FQNEAQ (reference sequence). CDR3 length equals 21 residues. The DNA of the CDR3 is TGTGCCAGCAGCTTTCCCCGACAGGATCTTGCAAACCCCTATCTGAACACTGAAGCTTTCTTT. The encoded protein is CASSFPRQDLANPYLNTEAFF.

The chain joins TRBV28 to TRBJ2-7, with a tentative D call TRBD2 (6 bases). Trimming stripped 2 bases from V and 0 bases from J, with 11 bases between. The CDR3 runs to 15 residues. CDR1 is MDHEN, CDR2 SYDVKM, per germline. CDR3 in DNA: TGTGCCAGCAGTTTAACGGGACTGAGCTCCTACGAGCAGTACTTC. Protein sequence: CASSLTGLSSYEQYF.

In its sample, this clonotype ranks as medium-sized (0.01 to 0.1%). The chain employs TRBV15 and TRBJ2-7; D is ambiguous. This CDR3 region has 14 residues. The ends were cut back, 0 bases at V and 2 bases at J, with 8 bases in the middle. The germline CDR1 and CDR2 sequences are LNHNV and YYDKDF (reference sequence). The CDR3 coding sequence is TGTGCCACCAGCAGAGATTTGTACACCTACGAGCAGTACTTC. It codes for CATSRDLYTYEQYF.

J is TRBJ2-6 and V is TRBV28; 7 bases map to TRBD1. Germline CDR1 reads MDHEN; CDR2 reads SYDVKM. This CDR3 comprises 18 residues. V shed 5 bases and J 0 bases; nucleotides not matched to a gene: 10. Written as DNA, the CDR3 is TGTGCCAGCAGTATAATGACAGAGGGGGCCTCTGGGGCCAACGTCCTGACTTTC. It encodes CASSIMTEGASGANVLTF.

In this sample, this clonotype turned up many times. This sequence joins TRBV6-5 and TRBJ2-1; D is ambiguous. Germline CDR1 and CDR2: MNHEY and SVGAGI. V was shortened by 1 base and J by 7 bases, with 20 bases between the two germline ends. The CDR3 has 17 amino acids. This CDR3 is CASSYFPWRSTRNEQFF. CDR3 nucleotides: TGTGCCAGCAGTTACTTCCCCTGGAGAAGCACAAGGAATGAGCAGTTCTTC.